This TCR beta chain comes out of a study of radiotherapy plus CTLA-4 blockade in lung cancer. Profiled with immunoSEQ multiplex PCR; TCRdb holds only in-frame clones, not every one. Of tens of thousands of clones in the sample, 86% were seen once. Study conclusions and caveats: Tumor-derived TCR clones expanded in blood after radiotherapy plus ipilimumab.

Trimming left V 4 bases short and J 8 bases short, with 12 bases between. Germline V gene sequence: CDR1 SGHKS, CDR2 YYEKEE (reference sequence). The CDR3 covers 13 residues. To note about this clone: Its specificity is not known.

The source was peripheral blood, collected from a patient treated with radiotherapy plus ipilimumab. The sequence derives from a human donor with non-small cell lung cancer who had a partial response to radiotherapy plus ipilimumab. The rearrangement uses TRBV5-5 and TRBJ1-4; D unclear. The CDR3 reads CASSLTAREKLFF. The CDR3 DNA follows: TGTGCCAGCAGCCTAACCGCCCGAGAAAAACTGTTTTTT.